One and the same sample provided the 20 T cell receptor beta chains below, sequenced in a study of neoadjuvant anti-PD-1 for oral cavity cancer. Generated by immunoSEQ multiplex PCR, the TCRdb table keeps only in-frame clones and is missing some. The sample contains around 81,000 clones, about 80% of which appear only once. The starting material was PBMCs, obtained before nivolumab (anti-PD-1) treatment. These receptor sequences come from a person aged 35 to 85 with oral cavity squamous cell carcinoma.

This clone was counted ten times or more. This sequence joins TRBV13 and TRBJ1-5; no firm D call. Between the trimmed V and J ends, which lost 3 bases and 6 bases, there was a span of 6 bases. The CDR3 sequence is 12 residues long. CDR1 and CDR2 from the germline V gene are PRHDT and FYEKMQ (reference sequence). This CDR3 reads CASSFGSQPQHF. The CDR3 coding sequence is TGTGCCAGCAGCTTCGGTAGTCAGCCCCAGCATTTT.

This clone was seen many times. V is TRBV5-1 and J is TRBJ2-1; perhaps TRBD2 as D (6 bases). The germline gives CDR1 SGHRS, CDR2 YFSETQ. Trimming cost V 0 bases and J 8 bases, with 15 bases left between them. This CDR3 contains 15 residues. CDR3: CASSLGWRGGDEQFF. CDR3 sequence (DNA): TGCGCCAGCAGCTTGGGATGGCGGGGAGGTGATGAGCAGTTCTTC.

V and J are TRBV6-5 and TRBJ1-2, with D possibly TRBD1 on 6 matching bases. The CDR3 loop spans 15 amino acids. Germline V gives CDR1 MNHEY, CDR2 SVGAGI. V was cut by 7 bases and J by 5 bases, with 20 bases left in between. This CDR3 is CASTMGSQGPYGYTF. CDR3 coding DNA: TGTGCCAGCACCATGGGGTCACAGGGACCGTATGGCTACACCTTC.

Comment on this clone: One end of the junction fails to match germline, which may point to a read error. The V gene is TRBV5-8, the J gene TRBJ2-5; a possible D gene is TRBD2 (5 bases). The CDR3 consists of 11 residues. Germline loops: CDR1 SGHTS, CDR2 YDEGEE. Here the CDR3 reads CASSMWESQYF. CDR3 sequence (DNA): TGTGCCAGCAGCATGTGGGAGAGCCAGTACTTC.

J is TRBJ1-2 and V is TRBV4-2; D unresolved. The CDR3 covers 13 residues. V was shortened by 4 bases and J by 8 bases, with 14 bases between the two germline ends. Germline assignment: CDR1 LGHNA and CDR2 YNFKEQ. The DNA of the CDR3 is TGTGCCAGCAGCCGCGACGGAGGTCGGGGCTACACCTTC. It yields the protein CASSRDGGRGYTF.

The rearrangement links TRBV5-5 to TRBJ1-2; the D gene is possibly TRBD1 (5 bases). The CDR3 consists of 15 residues. The germline gives CDR1 SGHKS, CDR2 YYEKEE (reference sequence). With 4 bases removed from V and 2 bases from J, the gap between germline ends came to 15 bases. CDR3 amino acids: CASSPSGRENYGYTF. For the CDR3, the DNA is TGTGCCAGCAGCCCCAGCGGCAGGGAGAACTATGGCTACACCTTC.

This chain connects TRBV5-6 to TRBJ2-6; 7 bases line up with TRBD1. J gave up 3 bases and V 4 bases, and 13 bases lay outside the gene matches. Per the germline V gene, CDR1 is SGHDT and CDR2 is YYEEEE. This CDR3 region has 18 residues. The CDR3 region has the DNA TGTGCCAGCAGCCCCGAGGTTGAGGGGGCGCTTGGGGCCAACGTCCTGACTTTC. Encoded protein: CASSPEVEGALGANVLTF.

The V gene is TRBV30, the J gene TRBJ1-4, with 10 bases that match TRBD1. The germline V gene encodes CDR1 GTSNPN and CDR2 SVGIG (reference sequence). After removal of 5 bases from V and 7 bases from J, the junction contained 4 bases not matched to a gene. The CDR3 sequence is 13 residues long. CDR3 nucleotide sequence: TGTGCCTGGTTAGGGGACAGGGGTGAAAAACTGTTTTTT. It yields the protein CAWLGDRGEKLFF.

The J gene is TRBJ2-7, the V gene TRBV6-1, with a weak D call TRBD2 (6 bases). CDR3 size: 15 residues. The germline V gene encodes CDR1 MNHNS and CDR2 SASEGT. V was pared by 3 bases and J by 6 bases, with 18 bases between. The CDR3 region is CASSDPRRSGSEQYF. The CDR3 coding sequence is TGTGCCAGCAGTGACCCCAGGCGGAGCGGGTCCGAGCAGTACTTC.

A note on this clone: One end of the junction is discordant with germline, which a read error may explain. The J gene is TRBJ2-1, the V gene TRBV30; D is perhaps TRBD1 (6 bases). The germline V gene has CDR1 GTSNPN and CDR2 SVGIG (reference sequence). CDR3 length: 13 amino acids. CDR3 residues: CAWSGTVNNEQFF. The CDR3 region has the DNA TGTGCCTGGAGTGGGACAGTCAACAATGAGCAATTCTTC.

This sequence joins TRBV29-1 and TRBJ2-2; D is undetermined. The length of the CDR3 is 13 residues. Germline CDR1 and CDR2: SQVTM and ANQGSEA. The V end was cut by 1 base, the J end by 2 bases, with 5 bases between. In DNA, the CDR3 is TGCAGCGTTGAAGGACACAACACCGGGGAGCTGTTTTTT. This translates into CSVEGHNTGELFF.

The rearrangement uses TRBV5-1 and TRBJ1-2; possibly TRBD1 for D (5 bases). V lost 2 bases, J lost 13 bases, and 24 bases lay in between. The CDR3 is 15 amino acids. The germline CDR1 and CDR2 sequences are SGHRS and YFSETQ. CDR3 bases: TGCGCCAGCAGCTTTGATGGGACGGGGACGAGATCGGGCACCTTC. It encodes CASSFDGTGTRSGTF. Full variable domain (rest looked up from reference TRBV5-1 and TRBJ1-2): KAGVTQTPRYLIKTRGQQVTLSCSPISGHRSVSWYQQTPGQGLQFLFEYFSETQRNKGNFPGRFSGRQFSNSRSEMNVSTLELGDSALYLCASSFDGTGTRSGTFGSGTRLTVV.

The rearrangement joins TRBV9 to TRBJ2-5; the D gene could be TRBD1 or TRBD2 (5 bases each). The CDR3 totals 15 residues. V was cut by 4 bases and J by 9 bases, with 22 bases left in between. Germline lookup yields CDR1 SGDLS and CDR2 YYNGEE. This CDR3 is CASSSTGTRVAAQYF. CDR3 DNA: TGTGCCAGCAGCTCGACCGGGACCAGGGTTGCGGCCCAGTACTTC. The full variable domain, its missing parts supplied by reference TRBV9 and TRBJ2-5, is DSGVTQTPKHLITATGQRVTLRCSPRSGDLSVYWYQQSLDQGLQFLIQYYNGEERAKGNILERFSAQQFPDLHSELNLSSLELGDSALYFCASSSTGTRVAAQYFGPGTRLLVL.

The V gene is TRBV19, the J gene TRBJ1-2, with a tentative D call TRBD1 (6 bases). V lost 3 bases to trimming and J lost 4 bases, with 12 bases between them. The CDR3 consists of 14 residues. The V gene's germline CDR1 is LNHDA and CDR2 SQIVND (reference sequence). The CDR3 region is CASSIGQTGYGYTF. CDR3 nucleotides: TGTGCCAGTAGTATCGGGCAGACAGGCTATGGCTACACCTTC.

The chain has TRBV4-1 and TRBJ2-5, with 8 nucleotides matching TRBD1. V lost 0 bases, J lost 5 bases, and 8 bases stayed unmatched. CDR3 length equals 16 residues. CDR1 and CDR2 (germline): MGHRA, YSYEKL. CDR3 nucleotides: TGCGCCAGCAGCCAAGATCCGCAGGGGGCTGGGGAGACCCAGTACTTC. Its protein is CASSQDPQGAGETQYF.

In this sample, this clone turned up once. The V gene is TRBV6-4, the J gene TRBJ2-3, with 10 bases matching TRBD2. This CDR3 region has 15 residues. The ends lost 5 bases at V and 6 bases at J; junction bases unmatched: 8. The germline gives CDR1 MRHNA, CDR2 SNTAGT. The CDR3 here is CASSRAGGREDTQYF. Written as DNA, the CDR3 is TGTGCCAGCAGTCGAGCGGGAGGGCGGGAGGATACGCAGTATTTT.

V and J are TRBV30 and TRBJ2-2; TRBD1 matches 7 bases. The V and J ends lost 8 bases and 1 base, in that order; junction bases with no gene match: 10. The CDR3 covers 15 residues. Germline-derived CDR1 and CDR2 are GTSNPN and SVGIG (reference sequence). The DNA for the CDR3 is TGTGCCCGAACTACACAGGGGCTGAACACCGGGGAGCTGTTTTTT. Its translation: CARTTQGLNTGELFF.

The genes are TRBV28 and TRBJ1-5; possibly TRBD1 for D (6 bases). Trimming took off 6 bases at V and 5 bases at J, with 17 bases between the two ends. The CDR3 is 15 residues long. CDR1 MDHEN and CDR2 SYDVKM come from the germline V gene. CDR3 DNA sequence: TGTGCCAGCAGCCGGACAGTGGGGCAGGATCAGCCCCAGCATTTT. The encoded protein is CASSRTVGQDQPQHF.

Only one count was recorded for this clone. V is TRBV2 and J is TRBJ1-2; no definite D call. The CDR3 is 12 amino acids. V shed 1 base and J shed 3 bases, with 3 bases lying between them. Germline loops: CDR1 SNHLY, CDR2 FYNNEI. The chain's CDR3 is CASSEGHYGYTF. The CDR3 DNA sequence: TGTGCCAGCAGTGAAGGACACTATGGCTACACCTTC.

The chain links TRBV27 to TRBJ2-3, with D possibly being TRBD2 (5 bases). The germline V gene encodes CDR1 MNHEY and CDR2 SMNVEV (reference sequence). The CDR3 consists of 15 residues. Trimming took off 2 bases at V and 6 bases at J, with 15 bases between the two ends. CDR3 bases: TGTGCCAGCAGTTTAGGCTCTTTGGACTTCGATACGCAGTATTTT. It specifies CASSLGSLDFDTQYF.